The 30 T cell receptor beta chains below were found in one sample sequenced in a study of cytomegalovirus exposure and HLA in healthy donors. The PCR had 60 Vbeta and 13 Jbeta primers. Repertoires were generated with immunoSEQ multiplex PCR, while TCRdb's copy carries only in-frame clones and drops some. The sample table sets out approximately 140,000 clones. The sequencing input was PBMCs. These receptors were taken from a man between 35 and 55 years old in good health and CMV-seronegative.

The rearrangement joins TRBV19 to TRBJ1-5; D gene uncertain. This CDR3 spans 12 amino acids. The V gene's germline CDR1 is LNHDA and CDR2 SQIVND (reference sequence). V dropped 4 bases and J dropped 3 bases, with 4 bases sitting between them. The CDR3 protein is CASSSYNQPQHF. DNA for the CDR3: TGTGCCAGTAGTAGCTACAATCAGCCCCAGCATTTT.

V gene TRBV2 combines with J gene TRBJ1-1; possible D gene TRBD1, 5 bases. Per the germline V gene, CDR1 is SNHLY and CDR2 is FYNNEI. CDR3 size: 12 residues. V shed 7 bases and J shed 4 bases, with 10 bases lying between them. This chain's CDR3 is CASTGSFTEAFF. DNA for the CDR3: TGTGCCAGCACAGGGTCATTCACTGAAGCTTTCTTT.

The chain couples TRBV5-6 to TRBJ1-6; unclear D gene. The CDR3 is 14 residues long. Germline CDR1 is SGHDT and CDR2 is YYEEEE. V shed 5 bases and J shed 0 bases, with 6 bases lying between them. CDR3 bases: TGTGCCAGCAGTAGGAGCTCCTATAATTCACCCCTCCACTTT. Its translation is CASSRSSYNSPLHF.

This chain links TRBV7-2 with TRBJ2-1, with a possible D match to TRBD1 (5 bases). Germline CDR1 reads SGHTA; CDR2 reads FQGNSA. The CDR3 contains 11 residues. Trimming took 2 bases from V and 9 from J, leaving 5 bases between them. The chain's CDR3 is CASSLRGEQFF. CDR3 sequence (DNA): TGTGCCAGCAGCTTAAGGGGTGAGCAGTTCTTC. Supplemented by reference TRBV7-2 and TRBJ2-1, the full variable domain reads GAGVSQSPSNKVTEKGKDVELRCDPISGHTALYWYRQSLGQGLEFLIYFQGNSAPDKSGLPSDRFSAERTGGSVSTLTIQRTQQEDSAVYLCASSLRGEQFFGPGTRLTVL.

V usage is TRBV6-1 and J usage is TRBJ1-1, with 7 bases fitting TRBD1. This CDR3 spans 14 amino acids. The germline gives CDR1 MNHNS, CDR2 SASEGT. Trimming at V came to 1 base and at J to 14 bases, leaving 13 bases not matched to a gene. CDR3 DNA: TGTGCCAGCAGTGAAGGGGGCTGGGCAGGGGGTATGTTCTTT. Amino acids: CASSEGGWAGGMFF.

The chain's CDR3 is CASSSKGLAYEQYF. The CDR3 DNA is TGTGCCAGCAGCTCAAAGGGACTAGCCTACGAGCAGTACTTC. The rearrangement joins TRBV5-4 to TRBJ2-7, with 8 bases aligning to TRBD2. Germline-derived CDR1 and CDR2 are SGHNT and YYREEE (reference sequence). J gave up 2 bases and V 3 bases, and 4 bases lay outside the gene matches. This CDR3 has 14 residues.

The chain links TRBV4-3 to TRBJ2-5; D uncertain. The germline V and J ends were trimmed by 0 bases and 5 bases, with 7 bases remaining between them. This CDR3 is built from 13 residues. Germline CDR1 reads LGHNA; CDR2 reads YSLEER. DNA of the CDR3: TGCGCCAGCAGCCAAGATCTCAGGGAGACCCAGTACTTC. Encoded protein: CASSQDLRETQYF.

The rearrangement joins TRBV5-4 to TRBJ2-1; 9 bases align to TRBD2. With V trimmed by 5 bases and J by 0 bases, 9 bases remained unmatched. There are 17 residues in the CDR3. Looked up from germline, CDR1 is SGHNT and CDR2 is YYREEE (reference sequence). The chain's CDR3 is CASRRGGLADSYNEQFF. The CDR3, as DNA: TGTGCCAGCAGGAGAGGGGGACTAGCTGACTCCTACAATGAGCAGTTCTTC.

The J gene is TRBJ2-2, the V gene TRBV6-5; perhaps TRBD2 as D (5 bases). The ends were cut back, 6 bases at V and 5 bases at J, with 7 bases in the middle. Germline values: CDR1 MNHEY, CDR2 SVGAGI. The CDR3 totals 12 residues. CDR3: CASSTSTGELFF. The CDR3 DNA reads TGTGCCAGCAGCACTAGTACCGGGGAGCTGTTTTTT.

This chain connects TRBV7-9 to TRBJ2-1, with 7 positions matching TRBD2. V shed 5 bases, J shed 6 bases, and the junction held 4 bases outside the gene matches. CDR1 and CDR2 (germline): SEHNR, FQNEAQ (reference sequence). The CDR3 length is 13 residues. The CDR3 is CASSAGTTNEQFF. CDR3 DNA sequence: TGTGCCAGCAGCGCCGGGACTACCAATGAGCAGTTCTTC.

CDR3 nucleotides: TGTGCCAGCAGCGTACCTAGCGGGGGGCCGAACACCGGGGAGCTGTTTTTT. The encoded protein is CASSVPSGGPNTGELFF. The chain recombines TRBV9 with TRBJ2-2; 11 nucleotides line up with TRBD2. The CDR3 consists of 17 residues. The V and J ends lost 1 base and 0 bases, in that order; junction bases with no gene match: 2. The germline V gene has CDR1 SGDLS and CDR2 YYNGEE.

The chain couples TRBV9 to TRBJ1-1, with 7 bases fitting TRBD1. Trimming took 5 bases from V and 0 from J; bases not matched to a gene: 4. Germline CDR1 is SGDLS and CDR2 is YYNGEE. The CDR3 is 14 residues long. The CDR3 region is CASRRDSMNTEAFF. The CDR3 DNA reads TGTGCCAGCAGGAGGGACAGTATGAACACTGAAGCTTTCTTT.

The rearrangement joins TRBV6-4 to TRBJ2-2; D remains ambiguous. CDR3 length: 12 residues. CDR1 MRHNA and CDR2 SNTAGT come from the germline V gene. Deletions cut 6 bases from V and 2 bases from J, with 4 bases between. CDR3 loop: CASSPNTGELFF. DNA for the CDR3: TGTGCCAGCAGCCCAAACACCGGGGAGCTGTTTTTT.

The chain uses TRBV5-8 and TRBJ1-5, with D perhaps matching TRBD1 (6 bases). This CDR3 is built from 15 residues. Trimming left V 7 bases short and J 0 bases short, with 14 bases between. In germline, CDR1 is SGHTS, CDR2 YDEGEE. In DNA, the CDR3 is TGTGCCAGCGGCCTTCAGGGGTATAGCAATCAGCCCCAGCATTTT. The encoded protein is CASGLQGYSNQPQHF.

This chain uses TRBV10-3 with TRBJ2-7, with D perhaps TRBD1 (6 bases). The CDR3 has 15 amino acids. Trimming took 4 bases from V and 2 from J, leaving 15 bases between them. Per germline, CDR1 ENHRY and CDR2 SYGVKD. The CDR3 DNA follows: TGTGCCATCAGTGGTTGGGACACTGAAACCTACGAGCAGTACTTC. Its translation: CAISGWDTETYEQYF.

The V and J genes are TRBV5-6 and TRBJ1-1; D perhaps matches TRBD1 (5 bases). The V end lost 4 bases, the J end lost 3 bases, and 13 bases lay between the germline ends. The CDR3 has 14 residues. The germline V gene encodes CDR1 SGHDT and CDR2 YYEEEE. CDR3 DNA sequence: TGTGCCAGCAGCCGCGGGGGAAGGGACACTGAAGCTTTCTTT. It specifies CASSRGGRDTEAFF.

V is TRBV19 and J is TRBJ1-5; weak D call: TRBD1 (6 bases). Germline V gene data show CDR1 as LNHDA and CDR2 as SQIVND (reference sequence). This CDR3 spans 11 amino acids. Trimming took off 1 base at V and 11 bases at J, with 6 bases between the two ends. The CDR3 nucleotides read TGTGCCAGTAGTATAGCAGGGGCCCAGCATTTT. Translation gives CASSIAGAQHF.

The genes are TRBV6-5 and TRBJ2-7, with unresolved D. The V end lost 0 bases, the J end lost 3 bases, and 6 bases lay between the germline ends. Germline CDR1 reads MNHEY; CDR2 reads SVGAGI. The CDR3 totals 13 residues. The CDR3 sequence is CASSYSTYYEQYF. The CDR3 nucleotides are TGTGCCAGCAGTTACTCGACTTACTACGAGCAGTACTTC.

The chain combines TRBV7-2 with TRBJ2-7, with a possible D match to TRBD2 (5 bases). Germline CDR1 and CDR2: SGHTA and FQGNSA. The CDR3 contains 15 residues. The V and J ends lost 2 bases and 0 bases respectively, with 11 bases between them. The CDR3 loop reads CASSLMRVDSYEQYF. The CDR3 region has the DNA TGTGCCAGCAGCTTAATGCGGGTGGACTCCTACGAGCAGTACTTC.

The chain has TRBV9 and TRBJ2-1; 10 bases are shared with TRBD1. The germline CDR1 and CDR2 sequences are SGDLS and YYNGEE. The CDR3 totals 15 residues. The J segment lost 6 bases and the V segment lost 2 bases, leaving 5 bases of the junction unmatched. In DNA, the CDR3 is TGTGCCAGCAGCGTTAGGGACAGGGGACGCAATGAGCAGTTCTTC. This encodes CASSVRDRGRNEQFF.

The chain uses TRBV5-4 and TRBJ2-7; 7 nucleotides match TRBD1. Germline trimming cut 3 bases from V and 0 bases from J; bases unmatched to any gene: 6. The CDR3 runs to 15 residues. The germline V gene has CDR1 SGHNT and CDR2 YYREEE (reference sequence). The CDR3 here is CASSSWTGDSYEQYF. The DNA of the CDR3 is TGTGCCAGCAGCTCCTGGACAGGCGACTCCTACGAGCAGTACTTC.

The chain recombines TRBV7-2 with TRBJ1-1; D ambiguous. CDR1 is SGHTA and CDR2 is FQGNSA in the germline V gene. V dropped 5 bases and J dropped 11 bases, with 12 bases sitting between them. The CDR3 totals 11 residues. The CDR3: CASSHRVEAFF. CDR3 coding DNA: TGTGCCAGCAGCCATCGAGTTGAGGCTTTCTTT.

The chain has TRBV5-1 and TRBJ2-5; D possibly corresponds to TRBD1 (5 bases). The CDR3 length is 14 residues. Between the trimmed V and J ends, which lost 0 bases and 3 bases, there was a span of 9 bases. CDR1 is SGHRS and CDR2 is YFSETQ in the germline V gene. The CDR3 spells CASSLAGREETQYF. The CDR3 bases are TGCGCCAGCAGCTTGGCCGGCAGGGAAGAGACCCAGTACTTC.

The V call is TRBV9, the J call TRBJ2-4, with D possibly matching TRBD2 (6 bases). The CDR3 contains 17 residues. In germline, CDR1 is SGDLS, CDR2 YYNGEE. V was trimmed by 4 bases and J by 8 bases, leaving 25 bases between them. CDR3: CASSLPGELYGFDIQYF. The CDR3 DNA reads TGTGCCAGCAGCCTCCCGGGAGAGTTGTACGGTTTTGACATTCAGTACTTC.

The chain recombines TRBV18 with TRBJ2-5; the D gene is possibly TRBD1 (5 bases). Trimming cost V 4 bases and J 2 bases, with 14 bases left between them. CDR1 KGHSH and CDR2 LQKENI come from the germline V gene. The CDR3 covers 15 residues. CDR3 sequence reads: CASSRPDSLQETQYF. For the CDR3, the DNA is TGTGCCAGCTCACGTCCCGACAGCCTACAAGAGACCCAGTACTTC. Looking up the rest from reference TRBV18 and TRBJ2-5 gives the full variable domain: NAGVMQNPRHLVRRRGQEARLRCSPMKGHSHVYWYRQLPEEGLKFMVYLQKENIIDESGMPKERFSAEFPKEGPSILRIQQVVRGDSAAYFCASSRPDSLQETQYFGPGTRLLVL.

V and J are TRBV6-6 and TRBJ1-3; maybe TRBD1 (6 bases). The CDR3 loop spans 16 amino acids. Trimming cost V 6 bases and J 2 bases, with 17 bases left between them. Germline CDR1 MNHNY, CDR2 SVGAGI (reference sequence). CDR3 in DNA: TGTGCCAGCAGACCTTCAGCAGGGGAAGCTGGAAACACCATATATTTT. It translates to CASRPSAGEAGNTIYF.

The chain uses TRBV9 and TRBJ1-5; 11 bases are shared with TRBD1. CDR1 and CDR2 from the germline V gene are SGDLS and YYNGEE. The junction had 6 bases not matched to a gene; V was cut back by 0 bases and J by 7 bases. This CDR3 is built from 16 residues. The CDR3 spells CASSVGPGQGEQPQHF. In DNA, the CDR3 is TGTGCCAGCAGCGTAGGACCGGGACAGGGGGAACAGCCCCAGCATTTT.

The chain couples TRBV5-1 to TRBJ1-4, with D possibly TRBD1 on 6 matching bases. The germline V gene has CDR1 SGHRS and CDR2 YFSETQ. V lost 1 base and J lost 6, with 16 bases in between. This CDR3 is 16 amino acids long. This CDR3 is CASSLTNREADEKLFF. CDR3 sequence (DNA): TGCGCCAGCAGCTTGACGAACAGGGAAGCTGATGAAAAACTGTTTTTT.

This rearrangement joins TRBV10-3 to TRBJ1-6; the match to TRBD1 covers 7 bases. From germline, CDR1 is ENHRY and CDR2 SYGVKD. The CDR3 consists of 13 residues. Germline trimming cut 10 bases from V and 7 bases from J; bases unmatched to any gene: 7. In nucleotides, the CDR3 is TGTGCCAGCTCGACAGGGCCGAATTCACCCCTCCACTTT. As protein: CASSTGPNSPLHF.

This rearrangement joins TRBV13 to TRBJ2-3; TRBD1 agrees at 8 bases. Germline V gene sequence: CDR1 PRHDT, CDR2 FYEKMQ (reference sequence). Germline trimming cut 5 bases from V and 1 base from J; bases unmatched to any gene: 8. The CDR3 runs to 16 residues. CDR3 bases: TGTGCCAGCAGCAAAGGGACAGGAGGAGGCACAGATACGCAGTATTTT. It codes for CASSKGTGGGTDTQYF.